The TCR beta chain under discussion was sequenced for a study of blood T cell repertoires in COVID-19. About the research overall: Both acute and convalescent COVID-19 samples were obtained from the United States, Italy and Spain. PBMCs, B-cell-depleted T cells, or T cells provided the cDNA or gDNA that made up the material.

The germline V and J ends were trimmed by 3 bases and 0 bases, with 11 bases remaining between them. Germline V CDR1 and CDR2: LNHDA, SQIVND (reference sequence). CDR3 size: 15 residues. In the study's own analysis: Using reference gene primer amplification, nucleated cell counts were estimated. This table comes from immunoSEQ multiplex PCR, and its TCRdb copy is limited to in-frame clones, with some not included. D and trimming were read from the DNA, whereas the V and J calls and clone size are those reported in that table. The table has about 150,000 clones, approximately 86% seen once. Material: peripheral blood. This TCR was recovered from a man aged 45-65 years with active or convalescent COVID-19. The chain uses TRBV19 and TRBJ1-1; possible D gene TRBD1, 5 bases. The CDR3 loop is CASSITQGMNTEAFF. Written as DNA, the CDR3 is TGTGCCAGTAGTATCACTCAGGGTATGAACACTGAAGCTTTCTTT.